Following are 23 T cell receptor beta chains from one sample sequenced in a study of cytomegalovirus exposure and HLA in healthy donors. The PCR used 60 Vbeta and 13 Jbeta primers. Repertoires were generated with immunoSEQ multiplex PCR, while TCRdb's copy carries only in-frame clones and drops some. Of about 77,000 clones listed, 78% were seen once; the top ten hold approximately 3.4%. Sequenced sample: PBMCs. These receptor sequences come from a middle-aged man in good health and CMV-seronegative.

The table lists this clone with a few counts. The chain employs TRBV5-1 and TRBJ2-2; weak D call: TRBD2 (6 bases). V lost 3 bases and J lost 6, with 6 bases in between. The germline CDR1 and CDR2 sequences are SGHRS and YFSETQ. This CDR3 has 12 amino acids. CDR3 nucleotide sequence: TGCGCCAGCAGCTGGGGGGCCGGGGAGCTGTTTTTT. It yields the protein CASSWGAGELFF.

The chain joins TRBV7-9 to TRBJ1-2; D call uncertain. V was pared by 5 bases and J by 7 bases, with 11 bases between. The CDR3 is 12 amino acids. In germline, CDR1 is SEHNR, CDR2 FQNEAQ (reference sequence). DNA for the CDR3: TGTGCCAGCAGCGGCGACTCATTTGGCTACACCTTC. Amino acids: CASSGDSFGYTF.

This chain links TRBV7-8 with TRBJ2-7, with D perhaps matching TRBD2 (7 bases). V was pared by 1 base and J by 1 base, with 14 bases between. CDR1 and CDR2 from the germline V gene are SGHVS and FQNEAQ. This CDR3 contains 16 residues. The CDR3 sequence: CASSLEGGDLSYEQYF. The CDR3 DNA reads TGTGCCAGCAGCTTAGAAGGGGGGGATTTATCCTACGAGCAGTACTTC.

This chain's CDR3 is CASTIRLAGRNAGELFF. CDR3 coding DNA: TGTGCCAGCACCATCCGACTAGCGGGGAGAAACGCCGGGGAGCTGTTTTTT. This chain links TRBV21-1 with TRBJ2-2; TRBD2, the table's D call, lacks a check against the DNA. TRBV21-1 is annotated as a pseudogene. This CDR3 comprises 17 residues.

The rearrangement joins TRBV19 to TRBJ2-4; 15 nucleotides match TRBD2. The V gene's germline CDR1 is LNHDA and CDR2 SQIVND (reference sequence). After removal of 7 bases from V and 5 bases from J, the junction contained 6 bases not matched to a gene. The CDR3 consists of 16 residues. The CDR3 sequence is CASTVGLAGGQNIQYF. The DNA for the CDR3 is TGTGCCAGTACCGTAGGACTAGCGGGGGGGCAAAACATTCAGTACTTC.

The rearrangement uses TRBV4-1 and TRBJ2-7, with 8 bases identical to TRBD1. The V segment lost 6 bases and the J segment 0 bases; nucleotides outside the gene matches: 4. Germline CDR1 reads MGHRA; CDR2 reads YSYEKL. The CDR3 sequence is 14 residues long. The CDR3 coding sequence is TGCGCCAGCAGTCGACAGGGGAGCTCCTACGAGCAGTACTTC. This sequence encodes CASSRQGSSYEQYF.

The chain is built from TRBV7-9 and TRBJ2-7; the match to TRBD1 covers 8 bases. V was clipped by 1 base and J by 6 bases; unmatched bases: 8. Germline V CDR1 and CDR2: SEHNR, FQNEAQ (reference sequence). This CDR3 is built from 15 residues. For the CDR3, the DNA is TGTGCCAGCAGCTTAGAACAGGGGGAAGGGCTCGAGCAGTACTTC. Translating gives CASSLEQGEGLEQYF.

The V call is TRBV29-1, the J call TRBJ2-2; maybe TRBD1 (5 bases). Trimming took off 4 bases at V and 2 bases at J, with 17 bases between the two ends. The CDR3 spans 16 residues. In germline, CDR1 is SQVTM, CDR2 ANQGSEA. The DNA of the CDR3 is TGCAGCGTTGGTCCCCGGCCAGGGTTTAACACCGGGGAGCTGTTTTTT. It yields the protein CSVGPRPGFNTGELFF.

This sequence joins TRBV18 and TRBJ2-7, with D maybe TRBD1 (6 bases). Germline V CDR1 and CDR2: KGHSH, LQKENI. V was clipped by 3 bases and J by 5 bases, with 14 bases between them. The CDR3 length is 14 residues. The CDR3, as DNA: TGTGCCAGCTCACCCCAACAGGGAACGCACGAGCAGTACTTC. It encodes CASSPQQGTHEQYF.

V is TRBV7-8 and J is TRBJ1-6; 9 bases line up with TRBD1. V was clipped by 1 base and J by 7 bases; unmatched bases: 11. CDR3 length equals 18 residues. Germline CDR1 is SGHVS and CDR2 is FQNEAQ. CDR3 nucleotide sequence: TGTGCCAGCAGCTTAGGTGGGACAGGGTTAGAAACCAATTCACCCCTCCACTTT. Protein sequence: CASSLGGTGLETNSPLHF. Combining the CDR3 with reference TRBV7-8 and TRBJ1-6 gives the whole variable domain GAGVSQSPRYKVAKRGQDVALRCDPISGHVSLFWYQQALGQGPEFLTYFQNEAQLDKSGLPSDRFFAERPEGSVSTLKIQRTQQEDSAVYLCASSLGGTGLETNSPLHFGNGTRLTVT.

V is TRBV29-1 and J is TRBJ2-5; TRBD1 might be the D (7 bases). CDR1 is SQVTM, CDR2 ANQGSEA, per germline. The CDR3 sequence is 14 residues long. V dropped 6 bases and J dropped 5 bases, with 19 bases sitting between them. This chain's CDR3 is CSVAPGGFRETQYF. In nucleotides, the CDR3 is TGCAGCGTGGCCCCAGGGGGGTTTCGGGAGACCCAGTACTTC.

This clone was counted once. J is TRBJ2-6 and V is TRBV9; D is undetermined. Germline loops: CDR1 SGDLS, CDR2 YYNGEE. The germline V and J ends were trimmed by 2 bases and 0 bases, with 6 bases remaining between them. This CDR3 has 15 residues. The CDR3, as DNA: TGTGCCAGCAGCGTTTTATACTCTGGGGCCAACGTCCTGACTTTC. This sequence encodes CASSVLYSGANVLTF.

This clone came up a few times. This rearrangement joins TRBV9 to TRBJ1-2; TRBD1 might be the D (6 bases). Looked up from germline, CDR1 is SGDLS and CDR2 is YYNGEE. The CDR3 has 13 amino acids. Trimming took 2 bases from V and 6 from J, leaving 11 bases between them. The CDR3 region has the DNA TGTGCCAGCAGCGTCGGACAGAGGCATGGCTACACCTTC. Translated, it gives CASSVGQRHGYTF.

This clone was seen a few times. The chain joins TRBV5-5 to TRBJ1-2; D uncertain. CDR3 length: 13 residues. Germline CDR1 and CDR2: SGHKS and YYEKEE (reference sequence). Trimming took off 0 bases at V and 7 bases at J, with 10 bases between the two ends. Here the CDR3 DNA reads TGTGCCAGCAGCTTGGGGGCTTTGGGTGGCTACACCTTC. It encodes CASSLGALGGYTF.

A few counts support this clone. V gene TRBV5-1 combines with J gene TRBJ2-5; possibly TRBD1 for D (6 bases). Looked up from germline, CDR1 is SGHRS and CDR2 is YFSETQ. The CDR3 contains 14 residues. Trimming took 0 bases from V and 1 from J, leaving 7 bases between them. In nucleotides, the CDR3 is TGCGCCAGCAGCTTGGTGGACAGCCAAGAGACCCAGTACTTC. Translating gives CASSLVDSQETQYF.

V and J are TRBV9 and TRBJ1-3; D is possibly TRBD1 (5 bases). Trimming took off 0 bases at V and 3 bases at J, with 13 bases between the two ends. CDR1 and CDR2 (germline): SGDLS, YYNGEE. The CDR3 extends over 16 amino acids. In DNA, the CDR3 is TGTGCCAGCAGCGTAGGATGGGGCCTGGATGGAAACACCATATATTTT. It is translated as CASSVGWGLDGNTIYF.

The chain joins TRBV19 to TRBJ1-2; 7 positions agree with TRBD1. Germline trimming cut 6 bases from V and 3 bases from J; bases unmatched to any gene: 10. Germline V gives CDR1 LNHDA, CDR2 SQIVND (reference sequence). CDR3 length equals 15 residues. CDR3 region: CASSLSEGQHYGYTF. The DNA for the CDR3 is TGTGCCAGTAGCCTCTCTGAGGGACAGCACTATGGCTACACCTTC.

This chain links TRBV6-5 with TRBJ2-5, with 13 bases identical to TRBD2. Germline CDR1 MNHEY, CDR2 SVGAGI. The length of the CDR3 is 16 residues. V lost 4 bases and J lost 5; bases outside the gene matches: 7. The DNA of the CDR3 is TGTGCCAGCAGTTTCGGACTAGCGGGGGTTCTGGAGACCCAGTACTTC. Protein product: CASSFGLAGVLETQYF.

The rearrangement joins TRBV5-1 to TRBJ2-3, with 12 bases fitting TRBD1. The CDR3 is made up of 18 amino acids. Germline V lookup: CDR1 SGHRS, CDR2 YFSETQ. With V trimmed by 0 bases and J by 5 bases, 10 bases remained unmatched. The CDR3 nucleotides are TGCGCCAGCAGCTTGGCGGGGACAGGGGGCCCAATGATAGATACGCAGTATTTT. It specifies CASSLAGTGGPMIDTQYF.

J is TRBJ1-2 and V is TRBV19; no definite D call. Trimming took 3 bases from V and 0 from J, leaving 8 bases between them. CDR1 is LNHDA, CDR2 SQIVND, per germline (reference sequence). The CDR3 extends over 14 amino acids. CDR3: CASSMLGANYGYTF. DNA of the CDR3: TGTGCCAGTAGTATGCTAGGAGCTAACTATGGCTACACCTTC.

The chain uses TRBV28 and TRBJ1-2, with TRBD1 matching 7 bases. Trimming removed 6 bases from V and 2 bases from J; junction bases left unmatched: 6. Germline V CDR1 and CDR2: MDHEN, SYDVKM. This CDR3 has 14 residues. The CDR3 reads CASRPGGGNYGYTF. CDR3 nucleotides: TGTGCCAGCAGACCAGGGGGTGGGAACTATGGCTACACCTTC.

This clone was recorded a few times. The genes are TRBV6-6 and TRBJ1-5, with D maybe TRBD1 (6 bases). The germline CDR1 and CDR2 sequences are MNHNY and SVGAGI (reference sequence). Trimming removed 3 bases at V and 0 bases at J, with 12 bases between. The CDR3 extends over 16 amino acids. The CDR3 loop is CASSYPRGISNQPQHF. CDR3 in DNA: TGTGCCAGCAGTTATCCCAGGGGAATTAGCAATCAGCCCCAGCATTTT.

The chain recombines TRBV5-4 with TRBJ2-3; maybe TRBD1 (5 bases). This CDR3 comprises 16 residues. V lost 0 bases to trimming and J lost 2 bases, with 13 bases between them. Germline V gene sequence: CDR1 SGHNT, CDR2 YYREEE (reference sequence). The CDR3 protein is CASSLVGVALTDTQYF. Written as DNA, the CDR3 is TGTGCCAGCAGCTTGGTAGGGGTGGCCCTCACAGATACGCAGTATTTT.